These 8 T cell receptor beta chains were sequenced from one sample in a study of CD8 T cell repertoires and HIV-1 epitope variants. No antigen is known for these receptors. The method was immunoSEQ multiplex PCR; TCRdb's version includes in-frame clones alone and lacks a portion of them. This table has over 4,000 clones, around two thirds appearing once. Sequenced material: cultured CD8+ T cells derived from PBMCs. Receptor source: a male donor with HIV.

The chain couples TRBV28 to TRBJ2-7; either TRBD1 or TRBD2 may supply D (5 bases each). The germline V gene has CDR1 MDHEN and CDR2 SYDVKM. The CDR3 has 14 residues. Trimming stripped 3 bases from V and 5 bases from J, with 14 bases between. This CDR3 reads CASSFVSGTDEQYF. CDR3 nucleotide sequence: TGTGCCAGCAGTTTCGTATCAGGGACCGACGAGCAGTACTTC.

The genes are TRBV27 and TRBJ2-7, with TRBD2 matching 8 bases. CDR1 is MNHEY and CDR2 is SMNVEV in the germline V gene (reference sequence). Germline trimming cut 3 bases from V and 3 bases from J; bases unmatched to any gene: 7. CDR3 length: 15 residues. The CDR3 bases are TGTGCCAGCAGTTTTGGGGGACTAGGTGACTACGAGCAGTACTTC. Encoded protein: CASSFGGLGDYEQYF.

The chain links TRBV10-2 to TRBJ2-7; D gene ambiguous. The V end lost 1 base, the J end lost 3 bases, and 7 bases lay between the germline ends. Germline CDR1 reads WSHSY; CDR2 reads SAAADI. This CDR3 is built from 13 residues. CDR3 region: CASSEYLSYEQYF. The CDR3 DNA is TGCGCCAGCAGTGAGTACCTTAGCTACGAGCAGTACTTC.

Sample share makes this clone medium-sized. This rearrangement joins TRBV10-2 to TRBJ2-7; a weak D match, TRBD2 (6 bases). Trimming removed 6 bases from V and 2 bases from J, with 20 bases in between. The CDR3 is made up of 16 amino acids. CDR1 WSHSY and CDR2 SAAADI come from the germline V gene. CDR3 bases: TGCGCCAGCAGGGGGGGATGGGGCAAGGGTACCTACGAGCAGTACTTC. It specifies CASRGGWGKGTYEQYF.

The genes are TRBV5-1 and TRBJ1-6, with D unresolved. The CDR3 has 13 amino acids. The V gene lost 7 bases and the J gene lost 14 bases, with 19 bases spanning the gap. From germline, CDR1 is SGHRS and CDR2 YFSETQ. The CDR3 protein is CASRWRGSEALHF. The CDR3 DNA reads TGCGCCAGCCGGTGGCGGGGTTCCGAAGCCCTCCACTTT.

This clone showed up just a few times. The chain employs TRBV6-1 and TRBJ1-3; D not certain. Germline assignment: CDR1 MNHNS and CDR2 SASEGT. V lost 2 bases and J lost 0, with 5 bases in between. CDR3 length: 14 amino acids. As DNA, the CDR3 is TGTGCCAGCAGTGAAACAGACTCTGGAAACACCATATATTTT. Translated, it gives CASSETDSGNTIYF.

The chain joins TRBV27 to TRBJ2-2; D possibly corresponds to TRBD1 (5 bases). The V end was cut by 2 bases, the J end by 5 bases, with 12 bases between. CDR1 MNHEY and CDR2 SMNVEV come from the germline V gene (reference sequence). The CDR3 runs to 15 residues. This CDR3 reads CASSLEAPGTGELFF. DNA for the CDR3: TGTGCCAGCAGTTTAGAGGCCCCAGGGACCGGGGAGCTGTTTTTT.

The V call is TRBV7-8, the J call TRBJ1-1; no reliable D call. The V and J ends lost 5 bases and 7 bases respectively, with 20 bases between them. Looked up from germline, CDR1 is SGHVS and CDR2 is FQNEAQ. The CDR3 is made up of 15 amino acids. The CDR3 nucleotides read TGTGCCAGCAGCCCCGGCCTCGGTGGAGTAGGTGAAGCTTTCTTT. This sequence encodes CASSPGLGGVGEAFF.